Listed here are 16 T cell receptor beta chains from one sample, sequenced in a study of T cell responses to AZD1222 COVID-19 vaccine. Sequenced by immunoSEQ multiplex PCR; TCRdb stores in-frame clones only, minus some. The table has about 100,000 clones, 70% to 90% seen once; the top ten hold just over 4%. Material: peripheral blood, obtained on day 0 of MenACWY control vaccination. The receptors were gathered from an adult in good health.

This clone was observed a single time. The V call is TRBV7-9, the J call TRBJ2-7; 7 nucleotides align to TRBD2. Germline lookup yields CDR1 SEHNR and CDR2 FQNEAQ (reference sequence). This CDR3 has 15 residues. Germline trimming cut 5 bases from V and 6 bases from J; bases unmatched to any gene: 13. The CDR3 region has the DNA TGTGCCAGCAGCCCTCGGGGAGGGGAAATAGGCGAGCAGTACTTC. It yields the protein CASSPRGGEIGEQYF.

V gene TRBV30 combines with J gene TRBJ2-7; 7 bases agree with TRBD2. There are 15 residues in the CDR3. The V gene end was trimmed by 3 bases and the J gene end by 2 bases; junction bases not matched to a gene: 10. CDR1 GTSNPN and CDR2 SVGIG come from the germline V gene (reference sequence). The chain's CDR3 is CAWSAGGYLAYEQYF. CDR3 bases: TGTGCCTGGAGCGCCGGGGGGTATCTTGCCTACGAGCAGTACTTC.

This rearrangement joins TRBV5-1 to TRBJ1-6, with D tentatively TRBD1 (6 bases). Germline CDR1 SGHRS, CDR2 YFSETQ. The CDR3 covers 16 residues. The ends were cut back, 4 bases at V and 5 bases at J, with 16 bases in the middle. The CDR3 loop is CASSHRTGADNSPLHF. The CDR3 DNA reads TGCGCCAGCAGCCATCGTACGGGGGCGGATAATTCACCCCTCCACTTT.

This clone was recorded only once. The chain carries TRBV11-2 and TRBJ2-2, with D possibly matching TRBD1 (5 bases). The CDR3 contains 13 residues. Trimming removed 0 bases from V and 7 bases from J, with 6 bases in between. Germline V gene lookup returns CDR1 SGHAT and CDR2 FQNNGV. The CDR3 loop reads CASSLDRGGELFF. DNA for the CDR3: TGTGCCAGCAGCTTAGATAGGGGCGGGGAGCTGTTTTTT.

This chain uses TRBV7-2 with TRBJ2-7, with 9 positions matching TRBD2. Germline V lookup: CDR1 SGHTA, CDR2 FQGNSA. The J segment lost 1 base and the V segment lost 5 bases, leaving 9 bases of the junction unmatched. The CDR3 runs 16 residues. CDR3 sequence reads: CASSPRRGGISYEQYF. The CDR3 nucleotides are TGTGCCAGCAGCCCCCGGCGGGGGGGGATTTCCTACGAGCAGTACTTC.

This sequence joins TRBV11-2 and TRBJ1-4; TRBD1 is a possible D gene (5 bases). Per the germline V gene, CDR1 is SGHAT and CDR2 is FQNNGV. CDR3 length equals 14 residues. The germline V and J ends were trimmed by 1 base and 8 bases, with 11 bases remaining between them. CDR3: CASSLGQGMEKLFF. The CDR3 DNA reads TGTGCCAGCAGCTTAGGTCAGGGTATGGAAAAACTGTTTTTT.

The gene calls are TRBV5-6 and TRBJ1-1; TRBD1 is a possible D gene (5 bases). V was shortened by 4 bases and J by 2 bases, with 12 bases between the two germline ends. The CDR3 extends over 14 amino acids. From germline, CDR1 is SGHDT and CDR2 YYEEEE. The CDR3 reads CASSPAGRNTEAFF. CDR3 nucleotides: TGTGCCAGCAGCCCTGCGGGGCGTAACACTGAAGCTTTCTTT.

This clone was counted only a few times. This sequence joins TRBV9 and TRBJ2-1; TRBD2 agrees at 10 bases. Trimming cost V 4 bases and J 5 bases; bases outside gene matches: 6. The CDR3 is 15 residues long. Per the germline V gene, CDR1 is SGDLS and CDR2 is YYNGEE. CDR3 sequence reads: CASSPLAGAHNEQFF. DNA for the CDR3: TGTGCCAGCAGCCCCCTAGCGGGAGCCCACAATGAGCAGTTCTTC.

The chain employs TRBV10-3 and TRBJ1-1; perhaps TRBD1 as D (6 bases). CDR3 length equals 13 residues. Per the germline V gene, CDR1 is ENHRY and CDR2 is SYGVKD. V lost 2 bases and J 4 bases, leaving 8 bases between the germline ends. Here the CDR3 reads CAISEQGSTEAFF. The CDR3 DNA reads as TGTGCCATCAGTGAGCAGGGGTCCACTGAAGCTTTCTTT.

The chain couples TRBV6-1 to TRBJ1-1; TRBD1 is a possible D gene (5 bases). Germline CDR1 MNHNS, CDR2 SASEGT. Trimming shortened V by 5 bases and J by 2 bases, and 15 bases separated the two germline ends. The CDR3 is made up of 15 amino acids. The CDR3 DNA follows: TGTGCCAGCAGTTTCCTTCAGGGCGTTAACACTGAAGCTTTCTTT. It codes for CASSFLQGVNTEAFF.

The rearrangement joins TRBV28 to TRBJ2-3, with D unclear. CDR1 and CDR2 from the germline V gene are MDHEN and SYDVKM. V shed 6 bases and J shed 8 bases, with 12 bases lying between them. This CDR3 has 12 residues. CDR3 in amino acids: CASSPGLGTQYF. For the CDR3, the DNA is TGTGCCAGCAGCCCCGGCCTTGGTACGCAGTATTTT.

The J gene is TRBJ2-2, the V gene TRBV4-3; possible D gene TRBD2, 5 bases. CDR3 length: 16 residues. Germline-derived CDR1 and CDR2 are LGHNA and YSLEER. V was cut by 4 bases and J by 7 bases, with 19 bases left in between. As DNA, the CDR3 is TGCGCCAGCAGCCTACGCGGGCCCCAAGATGGCGGGGAGCTGTTTTTT. As protein: CASSLRGPQDGGELFF.

The chain links TRBV12-5 to TRBJ2-5; 8 bases fit TRBD1. J lost 5 bases, V lost 2 bases, and 10 bases had no gene match. The CDR3 is made up of 16 amino acids. Per germline, CDR1 LGHNT and CDR2 FRNRAP. CDR3 sequence: CASGLQTGTGGETQYF. As DNA, the CDR3 is TGTGCTAGTGGTTTGCAAACGGGGACAGGCGGGGAGACCCAGTACTTC.

This rearrangement joins TRBV11-2 to TRBJ2-3; TRBD2 agrees at 9 bases. There are 14 residues in the CDR3. The junction had 2 bases not matched to a gene; V was cut back by 5 bases and J by 2 bases. Germline-derived CDR1 and CDR2 are SGHAT and FQNNGV. DNA for the CDR3: TGTGCCAGCAGCCGGACTAGCGTCACAGATACGCAGTATTTT. Its protein is CASSRTSVTDTQYF.

The rearrangement uses TRBV7-9 and TRBJ2-3; D is uncertain. The CDR3 runs 16 residues. Per the germline V gene, CDR1 is SEHNR and CDR2 is FQNEAQ (reference sequence). V was shortened by 5 bases and J by 4 bases, with 19 bases between the two germline ends. The CDR3 region is CASSRGRDGWPDTQYF. Written as DNA, the CDR3 is TGTGCCAGCAGCCGTGGGCGCGATGGCTGGCCAGATACGCAGTATTTT.

CDR3 DNA sequence: TGTGCCAGCAGTTTAGCTAGCAAGAATACGCAGTATTTT. As protein: CASSLASKNTQYF. The J gene is TRBJ2-3, the V gene TRBV28, with D possibly being TRBD2 (5 bases). The ends were cut back, 2 bases at V and 7 bases at J, with 10 bases in the middle. Germline CDR1 MDHEN, CDR2 SYDVKM. This CDR3 contains 13 residues. Supplemented by reference TRBV28 and TRBJ2-3, the full variable domain reads DVKVTQSSRYLVKRTGEKVFLECVQDMDHENMFWYRQDPGLGLRLIYFSYDVKMKEKGDIPEGYSVSREKKERFSLILESASTNQTSMYLCASSLASKNTQYFGPGTRLTVL.